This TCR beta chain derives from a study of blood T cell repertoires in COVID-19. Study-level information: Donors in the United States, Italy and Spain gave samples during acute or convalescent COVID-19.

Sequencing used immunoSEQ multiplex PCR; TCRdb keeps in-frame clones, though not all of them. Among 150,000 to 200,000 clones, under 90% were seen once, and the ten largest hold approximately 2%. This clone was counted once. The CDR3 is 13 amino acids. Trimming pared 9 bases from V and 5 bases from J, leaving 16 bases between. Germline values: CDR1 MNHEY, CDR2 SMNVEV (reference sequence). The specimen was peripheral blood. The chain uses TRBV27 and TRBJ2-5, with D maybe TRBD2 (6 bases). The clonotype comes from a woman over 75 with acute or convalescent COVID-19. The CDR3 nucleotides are TGTGCCAGTAGGGCCGGGAGTATGGAGACCCAGTACTTC. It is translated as CASRAGSMETQYF.